This T cell receptor (beta chain) comes out of a study of early stage breast cancer tumors. Study-wide background: ER+/PR+/HER2- status applied to about 80% of the 16 invasive breast tumors.

This table comes from immunoSEQ multiplex PCR, and its TCRdb copy is limited to in-frame clones, with some not included. The table has some 30,000 clones, 84% seen once. The germline CDR1 and CDR2 sequences are SGHRS and YFSETQ. The length of the CDR3 is 15 residues. Trimming removed 4 bases from V and 5 bases from J; junction bases left unmatched: 12. V is TRBV5-1 and J is TRBJ2-7, with 7 bases matching TRBD2. Input material: blood. The TCR sequence derives from a person aged 50-59 years with breast cancer. CDR3 sequence: CASSIGSGKSNEQYF. The DNA for the CDR3 is TGCGCCAGCAGCATCGGAAGCGGGAAGTCCAACGAGCAGTACTTC.